The entry below describes one TCR beta chain. What it binds is unknown. The PCR had 60 Vbeta and 13 Jbeta primers. Original processing notes: Around 83 million unique TCR beta chains, roughly 12 million shared, were counted in a later analysis. Method: immunoSEQ multiplex PCR; TCRdb's copy keeps in-frame clones and lacks some. That table furnishes V, J and clone size, whereas the DNA furnished D and trimming. The specimen's table records fewer than 200,000 clones. Germline lookup yields CDR1 SEHNR and CDR2 FQNEAQ (reference sequence). J was trimmed by 6 bases and V by 3 bases; bases with no gene match: 4. CDR3 size: 15 residues. The entry originates in a study of cytomegalovirus exposure and HLA in healthy donors. Study outcomes and limitations: Most TCR sequences showed up rarely, but some public TCRs showed up in many donors. What a later analysis showed was that several of the most significant clusters appeared linked to common viral pathogens.

The V gene is TRBV7-9, the J gene TRBJ2-7; 14 nucleotides agree with TRBD2. The receptor's source is a man younger than 40 in good health and CMV-seronegative. Sequences were obtained from PBMCs. In DNA form, the CDR3 reads TGTGCCAGCAGCTTGGGGACTAGCGGGAGCACCGAGCAGTACTTC. It is translated as CASSLGTSGSTEQYF.